What follows are 20 T cell receptor beta chains derived from one specimen sequenced in a study of cytomegalovirus exposure and HLA in healthy donors. PCR primers comprised 60 Vbeta and 13 Jbeta primers. The data were produced by immunoSEQ multiplex PCR, yet TCRdb's version contains in-frame clones alone and is incomplete. The sample records roughly 150,000 clones, about 70% being singletons. Input material: PBMCs. The origin of the receptors is a man aged 35 to 55 in good health and CMV-seronegative.

The chain combines TRBV27 with TRBJ2-7, with D perhaps matching TRBD1 (6 bases). The V and J ends lost 4 bases and 0 bases respectively, with 10 bases between them. The CDR3 contains 14 residues. Per germline, CDR1 MNHEY and CDR2 SMNVEV (reference sequence). As DNA, the CDR3 is TGTGCCAGCAGTTGGACAGAAAACTCCTACGAGCAGTACTTC. It yields the protein CASSWTENSYEQYF.

The rearrangement links TRBV9 to TRBJ2-5; 7 positions agree with TRBD2. The CDR3 is made up of 14 amino acids. Looked up from germline, CDR1 is SGDLS and CDR2 is YYNGEE. The V and J ends lost 0 bases and 7 bases, in that order; junction bases with no gene match: 6. CDR3 sequence reads: CASSVETGGGTQYF. CDR3 nucleotide sequence: TGTGCCAGCAGCGTAGAGACGGGAGGAGGGACCCAGTACTTC.

The rearrangement joins TRBV10-3 to TRBJ2-5; D gene ambiguous. The germline V gene has CDR1 ENHRY and CDR2 SYGVKD. The CDR3 has 12 amino acids. V gave up 0 bases and J gave up 5 bases, with 4 bases separating them. CDR3 residues: CAISESRETQYF. As DNA, the CDR3 is TGTGCCATCAGTGAGTCGAGGGAGACCCAGTACTTC.

This chain joins TRBV7-8 and TRBJ1-2; 10 nucleotides match TRBD1. V trimming: 5 bases; J trimming: 5 bases; junction bases outside the gene matches: 8. This CDR3 spans 15 amino acids. From germline, CDR1 is SGHVS and CDR2 FQNEAQ. CDR3: CASSPRTGGLYGYTF. The CDR3 bases are TGTGCCAGCAGCCCCCGGACAGGGGGATTATATGGCTACACCTTC.

A remark on this clone: Different DNA sequences within this sample yield the same CDR3. The rearrangement joins TRBV27 to TRBJ2-6; a weak D match, TRBD1 (6 bases). The CDR3 covers 15 residues. Germline CDR1 MNHEY, CDR2 SMNVEV (reference sequence). Trimming stripped 5 bases from V and 4 bases from J, with 12 bases between. The CDR3 sequence is CASSPRGSGANVLTF. CDR3 in DNA: TGTGCCAGCAGTCCCAGGGGCTCGGGGGCCAACGTCCTGACTTTC. Full variable domain (remainder filled in from reference TRBV27 and TRBJ2-6): EAQVTQNPRYLITVTGKKLTVTCSQNMNHEYMSWYRQDPGLGLRQIYYSMNVEVTDKGDVPEGYKVSRKEKRNFPLILESPSPNQTSLYFCASSPRGSGANVLTFGAGSRLTVL.

The rearrangement joins TRBV7-6 to TRBJ2-5; D uncertain. CDR3 length: 12 amino acids. Germline CDR1 SGHVS, CDR2 FNYEAQ. Trimming cost V 0 bases and J 5 bases, with 4 bases left between them. The CDR3 spells CASSLASETQYF. Here the CDR3 DNA reads TGTGCCAGCAGCTTAGCTTCTGAGACCCAGTACTTC.

The chain links TRBV6-5 to TRBJ2-7; no firm D call. The CDR3 is 14 residues long. Trimming shortened V by 5 bases and J by 0 bases, and 11 bases separated the two germline ends. Germline V CDR1 and CDR2: MNHEY, SVGAGI. In nucleotides, the CDR3 is TGTGCCAGCAGTAGCGCTAAACACTCCTACGAGCAGTACTTC. Protein sequence: CASSSAKHSYEQYF.

The V gene is TRBV6-5, the J gene TRBJ2-3, with 8 bases fitting TRBD2. Germline loops: CDR1 MNHEY, CDR2 SVGAGI. The ends lost 6 bases at V and 9 bases at J; junction bases unmatched: 8. The CDR3 runs 13 residues. The CDR3 protein is CASRPRGGITQYF. In nucleotides, the CDR3 is TGTGCCAGCAGGCCCCGGGGGGGAATAACGCAGTATTTT.

In this sample, this clone turned up a few times. CDR3 DNA: TGTGCCAGCAGCCCCCCGGGGTTAGGCGGGAGGGCCGGCGAGCAGTACTTC. As protein: CASSPPGLGGRAGEQYF. V is TRBV7-8 and J is TRBJ2-7, with TRBD2 matching over 9 bases. The CDR3 extends over 17 amino acids. J gave up 6 bases and V 5 bases, and 17 bases lay outside the gene matches. The germline V gene encodes CDR1 SGHVS and CDR2 FQNEAQ.

This rearrangement joins TRBV7-9 to TRBJ1-1; perhaps TRBD1 as D (5 bases). Trimming took 5 bases from V and 7 from J, leaving 20 bases between them. Germline V gene sequence: CDR1 SEHNR, CDR2 FQNEAQ (reference sequence). The CDR3 has 15 amino acids. The CDR3 reads CASSPPRDSRSEAFF. The CDR3, as DNA: TGTGCCAGCAGCCCACCGAGGGACTCCCGAAGTGAAGCTTTCTTT.

The V gene is TRBV6-1, the J gene TRBJ2-1, with 9 nucleotides matching TRBD2. The CDR3 contains 14 residues. The trim removed 6 bases at V and 4 bases at J, leaving 4 bases unmatched. CDR1 and CDR2 from the germline V gene are MNHNS and SASEGT. The CDR3 DNA follows: TGTGCCAGCAGCATTAGCGGGGGTTACAATGAGCAGTTCTTC. Its translation: CASSISGGYNEQFF.

This chain connects TRBV4-3 to TRBJ1-6, with TRBD1 as a possible D gene (6 bases). V was shortened by 0 bases and J by 1 base, with 10 bases between the two germline ends. CDR1 and CDR2 (germline): LGHNA, YSLEER. This CDR3 has 17 residues. CDR3 nucleotides: TGCGCCAGCAGCCAAGATGCCAGGGGTTCCTATAATTCACCCCTCCACTTT. Translating it yields CASSQDARGSYNSPLHF.

This clone was detected only a few times. V and J are TRBV4-3 and TRBJ2-7, with TRBD2 matching over 12 bases. The V segment lost 0 bases and the J segment 0 bases; nucleotides outside the gene matches: 15. CDR1 is LGHNA, CDR2 YSLEER, per germline. This CDR3 comprises 21 residues. This chain's CDR3 is CASSQDFSLTLAGGHSYEQYF. Written as DNA, the CDR3 is TGCGCCAGCAGCCAAGATTTCTCCCTCACTCTAGCGGGAGGGCACTCCTACGAGCAGTACTTC.

V usage is TRBV6-5 and J usage is TRBJ2-7; D remains unclear. Trimming shortened V by 2 bases and J by 6 bases, and 11 bases separated the two germline ends. Germline CDR1 MNHEY, CDR2 SVGAGI. The CDR3 totals 13 residues. In DNA form, the CDR3 reads TGTGCCAGCAGTTACGCCTCGGGTCCCGAGCAGTACTTC. It encodes CASSYASGPEQYF.

The chain employs TRBV6-6 and TRBJ2-1, with 11 bases lining up with TRBD2. CDR3 size: 15 residues. Germline CDR1 is MNHNY and CDR2 is SVGAGI (reference sequence). V lost 2 bases and J lost 12; bases outside the gene matches: 9. The CDR3 here is CASSYGTHGTSGQFF. The CDR3 region has the DNA TGTGCCAGCAGTTACGGGACCCACGGGACTAGCGGGCAGTTCTTC.

The chain is built from TRBV7-9 and TRBJ1-3; 7 bases agree with TRBD1. The CDR3 totals 15 residues. V lost 2 bases and J lost 3; bases outside the gene matches: 4. Germline assignment: CDR1 SEHNR and CDR2 FQNEAQ (reference sequence). Here the CDR3 reads CASSLSTGFGNTIYF. The DNA of the CDR3 is TGTGCCAGCAGCTTATCGACAGGGTTTGGAAACACCATATATTTT.

The chain is built from TRBV19 and TRBJ1-5; D gene unclear. CDR3 length: 14 residues. Germline lookup yields CDR1 LNHDA and CDR2 SQIVND (reference sequence). V was trimmed by 5 bases and J by 4 bases, leaving 12 bases between them. The CDR3 sequence: CASSSGVWNQPQHF. The CDR3 region has the DNA TGTGCCAGTAGTTCAGGCGTGTGGAATCAGCCCCAGCATTTT.

This clone has just a few counts. The chain links TRBV19 to TRBJ2-1, with 13 bases aligning to TRBD2. Trimming removed 6 bases from V and 8 bases from J; junction bases left unmatched: 7. Germline V gene data show CDR1 as LNHDA and CDR2 as SQIVND (reference sequence). The CDR3 runs to 15 residues. The DNA of the CDR3 is TGTGCCAGTAGGGCACTAGCGGGAGGGGGCGATGAGCAGTTCTTC. It specifies CASRALAGGGDEQFF.

The chain carries TRBV10-1 and TRBJ2-1; D remains unclear. This CDR3 is built from 16 residues. Germline CDR1 WNHNN, CDR2 SYGVQD (reference sequence). V lost 3 bases and J 0 bases, leaving 12 bases between the germline ends. CDR3 loop: CASSDPVARSYNEQFF. CDR3 sequence (DNA): TGCGCCAGCAGTGACCCAGTAGCCCGCTCCTACAATGAGCAGTTCTTC.

CDR3: CASSEYFTSFTDTQYF. The CDR3 nucleotides read TGTGCCAGCAGTGAATACTTCACCTCCTTCACAGATACGCAGTATTTT. The chain couples TRBV6-1 to TRBJ2-3, with D unresolved. The CDR3 extends over 16 amino acids. Germline V gene lookup returns CDR1 MNHNS and CDR2 SASEGT. Trimming took 2 bases from V and 2 from J, leaving 14 bases between them.